The T cell receptor (beta chain) described here comes from a study of cytomegalovirus exposure and HLA in healthy donors. Trimming took off 3 bases at V and 3 bases at J, with 14 bases between the two ends. The germline CDR1 and CDR2 sequences are SGHAT and FQNNGV. This CDR3 is built from 15 residues. The PCR was carried out with 60 Vbeta primers and 13 Jbeta primers. Authors' methods: Around 83 million unique TCR beta chains, roughly 10 million shared, were counted in a later analysis. The protocol was immunoSEQ multiplex PCR, while the TCRdb copy is restricted to in-frame clones and leaves out a portion. Clone size and the V and J calls come from that table; the DNA yielded D and trimming. The sample lists some 150,000 clones, less than 80% seen once, with about 4.5% in the top ten. Study-level points and caveats: Earlier analysis looked at TCR beta V segments, and most were productive about 87% or about 30% of the time. The study assumed roughly uniform donor sequencing depth for presence/absence analyses.

To note about this clone: What it binds is not known.

This sequence joins TRBV11-2 and TRBJ2-5; D unresolved. The sample was PBMCs. This receptor was obtained from a man aged 40-50 years in good health and CMV-seronegative. In nucleotides, the CDR3 is TGTGCCAGCAGCTTGGGCCCCAACACGAAAGAGACCCAGTACTTC. It translates to CASSLGPNTKETQYF. Full variable domain (remainder filled in from reference TRBV11-2 and TRBJ2-5): EAGVAQSPRYKIIEKRQSVAFWCNPISGHATLYWYQQILGQGPKLLIQFQNNGVVDDSQLPKDRFSAERLKGVDSTLKIQPAKLEDSAVYLCASSLGPNTKETQYFGPGTRLLVL.